This section outlines one TCR beta chain sequence together with its context. A few counts support this clone. The antigen this receptor binds is unknown. No base-level quality is on record; no much larger clone is a single base apart. The entire isolated RNA was reverse transcribed using the High Capacity cDNA Reverse Transcription Kit, and thus expressed TCRB transcripts were sequenced. Deep immunoSEQ sequencing was performed on naive, central memory and regulatory T cell samples, with an average of around 3.4 million total reads per sample. After sorted cells were lysed in RLT buffer, RNA was extracted with DNase-treated RNeasy Micro or Mini kits, with the choice depending on cell number. Each cell subset was processed on its own to prevent cross-contamination, while patient and healthy donor samples were processed together. The immunoSEQ multiplex PCR was used to amplify TCRB sequences from cDNA, generating 87-bp fragments that spanned the CDR3 region. The amplicons were sequenced using the Illumina HiSeq platform. On the study's bioinformatics: PCR bias was corrected computationally using synthetic template baselines, and reads within Hamming distance 2 were collapsed, with unmergeable singletons discarded. Reads were aligned to IMGT to assign V, D and J genes, CDR3 length, and insertions or deletions at six rearrangement sites. Within each subset, clonotype counts were normalized to sorted cell number, and only after that were true diversity and Gini coefficients computed with the tcR R package. The overlap coefficient, calculated on TCRB nucleotide sequences, was used to measure repertoire sharing. TCRdb carries this immuneACCESS record with in-frame sequences only. Its versions omit some clonotypes, under half of them owing to an unresolved V gene in the studies checked, with the rest unexplained. V and J calls and clone size are copied from that table; D and trimming were computed from the DNA. Counted in this sample were 95,000 to 150,000 clones; over 15% of them appeared once. The ten largest clonotypes hold approximately 2.2% of the sample.

The sample belongs to a study of beta chain features in type 1 diabetes (dated by TCRdb to between 2017 and 2018). Describing the broader study: Patients and healthy donors did not differ in mean age, gender distribution, total cell number or subset yield. A total of roughly 100 million sorted cells were examined across all samples, and the number of cells per subset was strongly correlated with RNA yield. The study compared the TCRB repertoires of sorted circulating CD4+ T cell subsets in recently diagnosed type 1 diabetes patients with those in matched healthy donors. Regulatory and stem cell-like memory subsets were obtained from only 8 patients and roughly 8 healthy donors, while naive and central memory subsets were obtained from all 30 or so donors. General conclusions and limits of the study: Naive, central memory and regulatory TCRB repertoires appeared to be more alike among patients than among healthy donors. Because cDNA was sequenced instead of genomic DNA, highly expressing activated cells could be over-represented, though the groups showed no difference in activation or CD3 levels. Only small numbers of individuals were included in the HLA sub-analyses, which left unresolved whether HLA type had any influence on TCRB rearrangement. PCR might favor shorter templates, but patient and control samples were amplified and corrected together, so any skew would affect both groups equally. Type 1 diabetes patients showed a moderate but significant shortening of TCRB CDR3 length in all four CD4+ subsets. Patients with type 1 diabetes made fewer insertions and deleted more nucleotides at VDJ recombination sites, implying thymic rearrangement abnormalities.

Each donor gave one peripheral blood draw, averaging approximately 110 mL, which was collected into heparinised tubes. Using a panel that included CD45RO, CCR7, CD25, CD127, CD95 and CD27, naive, central memory, regulatory and stem cell-like memory CD4+ T cells were sorted on a BD FACSAria II. Every sorted population had a purity above 98%. PBMCs were separated immediately by Lymphoprep density gradient centrifugation and were stained directly, without being cultured. So that batch effects would be minimized, each experiment stained and sorted samples in pairs, pairing one healthy donor with one patient. Via the germline V gene, CDR1 is SQVTM and CDR2 ANQGSEA. V and J are truncated by 0 bases and 0 bases respectively, leaving an intervening sequence of 13 bases. The CDR3 covers 16 residues, taking in both the cysteine and the phenylalanine. The read is trimmed to its CDR3 DNA, 48 bases read in frame from base 1.

Sequencing was performed on central memory CD4+ T cells from blood. The source of this sequence is a man younger than 40 with type 1 diabetes. The V and J genes are TRBV29-1 and TRBJ2-3; the D segment cannot be called with confidence. The nucleotide sequence is given as TGCAGCGTTGAAGAAGGCGTGTCTACTAGCACAGATACGCAGTATTTT. Translated, this is CSVEEGVSTSTDTQYF.